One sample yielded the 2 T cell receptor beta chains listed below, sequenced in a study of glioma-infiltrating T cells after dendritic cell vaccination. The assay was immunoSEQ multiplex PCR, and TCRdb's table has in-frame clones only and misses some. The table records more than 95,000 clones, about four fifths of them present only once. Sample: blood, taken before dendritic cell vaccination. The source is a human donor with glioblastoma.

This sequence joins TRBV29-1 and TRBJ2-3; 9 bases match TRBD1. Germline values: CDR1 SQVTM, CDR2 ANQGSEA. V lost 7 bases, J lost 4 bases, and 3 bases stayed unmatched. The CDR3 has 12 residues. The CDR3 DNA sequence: TGCAGCGGGGGACAGGGAGCAGATACGCAGTATTTT. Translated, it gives CSGGQGADTQYF.

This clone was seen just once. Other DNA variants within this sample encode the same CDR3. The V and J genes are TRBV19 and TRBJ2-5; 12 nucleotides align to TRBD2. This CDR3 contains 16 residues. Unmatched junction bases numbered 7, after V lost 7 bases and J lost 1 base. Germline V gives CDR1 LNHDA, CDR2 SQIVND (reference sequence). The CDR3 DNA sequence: TGTGCCAGTAAGCCTTTACTAGCGGGGGGCCAAGAGACCCAGTACTTC. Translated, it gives CASKPLLAGGQETQYF.